The source of this T cell receptor beta chain is a study of cytomegalovirus exposure and HLA in healthy donors. Broader study findings: Through in vitro validation, a few CMV-associated chains were shown to be specific for CMV antigens. It was reportedly the case that the classifier diagnosed cytomegalovirus status with high specificity and sensitivity.

TCRdb's table, derived via immunoSEQ multiplex PCR, lists solely in-frame clones and lacks some. The profile shows more than 140,000 clones, roughly 91% of them singletons. Germline V gene lookup returns CDR1 LNHDA and CDR2 SQIVND (reference sequence). Trimming at V came to 5 bases and at J to 2 bases, leaving 17 bases not matched to a gene. This CDR3 has 19 amino acids. The validation cohort, a group of more than 95 subjects, included the donors and was separate from the approximately 700-subject first cohort. Note on this clone: The antigen is not known.

The genes are TRBV19 and TRBJ2-4; TRBD1 aligns across 8 bases. Sequenced: PBMCs. This clonotype originated in a woman under 30 in good health and CMV-seropositive. CDR3 sequence: CASSAPPRTGGITKNIQYF. CDR3 coding DNA: TGTGCCAGTAGTGCTCCCCCCCGTACAGGGGGTATTACCAAAAACATTCAGTACTTC.